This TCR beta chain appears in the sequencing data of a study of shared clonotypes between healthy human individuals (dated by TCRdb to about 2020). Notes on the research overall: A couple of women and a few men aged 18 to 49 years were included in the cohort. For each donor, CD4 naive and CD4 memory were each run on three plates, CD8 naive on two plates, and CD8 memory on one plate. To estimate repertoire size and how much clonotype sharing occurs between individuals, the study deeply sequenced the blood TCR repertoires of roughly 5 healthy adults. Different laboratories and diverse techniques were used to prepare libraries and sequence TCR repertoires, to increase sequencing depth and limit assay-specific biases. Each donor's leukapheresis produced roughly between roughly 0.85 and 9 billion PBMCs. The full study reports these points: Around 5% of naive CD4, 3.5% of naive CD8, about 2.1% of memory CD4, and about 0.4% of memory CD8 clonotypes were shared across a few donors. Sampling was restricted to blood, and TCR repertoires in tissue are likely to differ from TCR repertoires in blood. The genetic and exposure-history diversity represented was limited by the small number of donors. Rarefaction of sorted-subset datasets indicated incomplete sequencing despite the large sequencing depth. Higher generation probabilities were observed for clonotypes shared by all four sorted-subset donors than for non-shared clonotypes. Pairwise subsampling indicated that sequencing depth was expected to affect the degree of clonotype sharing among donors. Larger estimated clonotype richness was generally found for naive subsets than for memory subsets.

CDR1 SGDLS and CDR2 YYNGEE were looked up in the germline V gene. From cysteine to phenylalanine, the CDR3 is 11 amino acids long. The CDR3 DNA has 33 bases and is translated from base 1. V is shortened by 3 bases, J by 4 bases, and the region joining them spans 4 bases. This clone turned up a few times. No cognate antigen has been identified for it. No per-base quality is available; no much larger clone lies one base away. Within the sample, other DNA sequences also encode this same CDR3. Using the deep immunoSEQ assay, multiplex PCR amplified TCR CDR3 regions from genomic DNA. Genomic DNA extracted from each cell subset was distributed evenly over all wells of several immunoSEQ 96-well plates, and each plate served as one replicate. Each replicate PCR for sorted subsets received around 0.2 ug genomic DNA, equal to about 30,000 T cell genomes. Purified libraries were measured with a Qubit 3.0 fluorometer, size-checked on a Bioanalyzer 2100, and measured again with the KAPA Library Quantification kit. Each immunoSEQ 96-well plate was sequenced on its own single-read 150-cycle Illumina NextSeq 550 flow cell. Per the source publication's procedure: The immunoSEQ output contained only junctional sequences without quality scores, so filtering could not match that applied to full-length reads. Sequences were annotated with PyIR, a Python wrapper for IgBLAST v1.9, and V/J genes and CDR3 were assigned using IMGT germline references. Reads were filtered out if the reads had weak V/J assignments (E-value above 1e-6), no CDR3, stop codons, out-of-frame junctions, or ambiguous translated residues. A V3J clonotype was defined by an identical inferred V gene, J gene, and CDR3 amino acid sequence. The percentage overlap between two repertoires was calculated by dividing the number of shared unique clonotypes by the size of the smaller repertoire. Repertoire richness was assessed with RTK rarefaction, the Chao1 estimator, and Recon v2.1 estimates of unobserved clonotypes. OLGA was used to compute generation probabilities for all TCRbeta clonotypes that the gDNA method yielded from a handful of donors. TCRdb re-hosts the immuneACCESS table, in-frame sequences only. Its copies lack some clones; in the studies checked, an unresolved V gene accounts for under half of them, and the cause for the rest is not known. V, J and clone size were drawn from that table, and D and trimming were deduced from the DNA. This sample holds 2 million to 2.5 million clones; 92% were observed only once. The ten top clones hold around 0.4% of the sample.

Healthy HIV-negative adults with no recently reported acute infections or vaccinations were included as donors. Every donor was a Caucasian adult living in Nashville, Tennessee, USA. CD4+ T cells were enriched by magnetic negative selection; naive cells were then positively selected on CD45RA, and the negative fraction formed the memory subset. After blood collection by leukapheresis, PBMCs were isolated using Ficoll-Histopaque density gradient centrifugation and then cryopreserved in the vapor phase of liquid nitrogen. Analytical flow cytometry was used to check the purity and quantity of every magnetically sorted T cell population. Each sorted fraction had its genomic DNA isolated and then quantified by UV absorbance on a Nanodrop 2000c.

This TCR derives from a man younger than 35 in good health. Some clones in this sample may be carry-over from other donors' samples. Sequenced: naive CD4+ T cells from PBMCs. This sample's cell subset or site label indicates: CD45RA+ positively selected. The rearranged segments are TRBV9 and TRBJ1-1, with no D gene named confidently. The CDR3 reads CASSGGTEAFF. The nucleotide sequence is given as TGTGCCAGCAGCGGGGGCACTGAAGCTTTCTTT.